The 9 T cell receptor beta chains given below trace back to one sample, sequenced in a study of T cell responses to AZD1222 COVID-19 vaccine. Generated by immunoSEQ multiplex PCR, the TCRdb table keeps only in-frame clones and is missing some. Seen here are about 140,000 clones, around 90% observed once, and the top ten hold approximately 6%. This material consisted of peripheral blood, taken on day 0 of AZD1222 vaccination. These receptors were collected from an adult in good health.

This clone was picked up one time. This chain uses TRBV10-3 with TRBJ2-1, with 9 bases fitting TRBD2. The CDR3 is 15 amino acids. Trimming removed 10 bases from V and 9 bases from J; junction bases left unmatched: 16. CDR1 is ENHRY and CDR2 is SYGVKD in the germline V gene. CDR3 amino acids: CATDDRVGTSPEQFF. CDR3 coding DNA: TGTGCCACCGACGACAGGGTGGGGACTAGCCCTGAGCAGTTCTTC.

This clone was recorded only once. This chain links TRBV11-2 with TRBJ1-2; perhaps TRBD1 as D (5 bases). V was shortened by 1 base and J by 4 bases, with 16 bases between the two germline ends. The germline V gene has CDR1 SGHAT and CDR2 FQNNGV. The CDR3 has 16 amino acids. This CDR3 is CASSLGRGGRSYGYTF. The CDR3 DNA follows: TGTGCCAGCAGCTTAGGGCGCGGGGGGAGAAGCTATGGCTACACCTTC.

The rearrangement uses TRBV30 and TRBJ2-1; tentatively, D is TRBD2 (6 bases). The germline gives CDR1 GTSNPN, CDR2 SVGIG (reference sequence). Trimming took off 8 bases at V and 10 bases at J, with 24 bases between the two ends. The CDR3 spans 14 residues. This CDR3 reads CALNTGTFYQEQFF. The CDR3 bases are TGTGCCCTAAACACCGGGACTTTCTATCAGGAGCAGTTCTTC.

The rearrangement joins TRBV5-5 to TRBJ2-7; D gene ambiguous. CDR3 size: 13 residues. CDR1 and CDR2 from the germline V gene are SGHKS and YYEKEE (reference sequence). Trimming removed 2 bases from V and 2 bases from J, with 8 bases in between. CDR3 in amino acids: CASSFVDAYEQYF. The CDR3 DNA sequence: TGTGCCAGCAGCTTCGTGGACGCCTACGAGCAGTACTTC.

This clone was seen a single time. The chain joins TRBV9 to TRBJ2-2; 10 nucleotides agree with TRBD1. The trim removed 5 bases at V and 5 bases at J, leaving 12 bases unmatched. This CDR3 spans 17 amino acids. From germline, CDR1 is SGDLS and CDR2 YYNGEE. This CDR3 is CASSDNTDRGHTGELFF. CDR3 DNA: TGTGCCAGCAGTGATAATACCGACAGGGGGCATACCGGGGAGCTGTTTTTT. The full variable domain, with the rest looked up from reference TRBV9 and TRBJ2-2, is DSGVTQTPKHLITATGQRVTLRCSPRSGDLSVYWYQQSLDQGLQFLIQYYNGEERAKGNILERFSAQQFPDLHSELNLSSLELGDSALYFCASSDNTDRGHTGELFFGEGSRLTVL.

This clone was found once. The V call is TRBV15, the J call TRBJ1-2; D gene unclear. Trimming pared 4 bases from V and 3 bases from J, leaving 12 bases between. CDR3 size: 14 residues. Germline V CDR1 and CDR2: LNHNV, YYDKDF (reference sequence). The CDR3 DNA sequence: TGTGCCACCAGCACCCGAGCGAGGGACTATGGCTACACCTTC. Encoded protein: CATSTRARDYGYTF.

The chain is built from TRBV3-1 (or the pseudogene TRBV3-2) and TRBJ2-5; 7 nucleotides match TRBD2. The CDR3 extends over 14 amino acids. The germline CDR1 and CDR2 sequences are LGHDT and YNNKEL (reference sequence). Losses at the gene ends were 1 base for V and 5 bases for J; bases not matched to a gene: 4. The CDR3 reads CASSQGTRRETQYF. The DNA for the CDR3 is TGTGCCAGCAGCCAAGGGACTAGACGGGAGACCCAGTACTTC.

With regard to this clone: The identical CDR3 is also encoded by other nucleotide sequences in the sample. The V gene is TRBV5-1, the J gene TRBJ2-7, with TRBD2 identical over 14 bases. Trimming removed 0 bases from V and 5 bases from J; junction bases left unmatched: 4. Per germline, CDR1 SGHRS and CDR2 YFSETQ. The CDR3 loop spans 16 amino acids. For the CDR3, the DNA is TGCGCCAGCAGCTTGGGTGGACTAGCGGGAGGCAACGAGCAGTACTTC. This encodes CASSLGGLAGGNEQYF.

CDR3: CATSASSHYGYTF. CDR3 nucleotides: TGTGCCACCAGTGCCTCCTCCCACTATGGCTACACCTTC. V is TRBV24-1 and J is TRBJ1-2; D unresolved. V was pared by 5 bases and J by 3 bases, with 9 bases between. The CDR3 has 13 residues. Germline loops: CDR1 KGHDR, CDR2 SFDVKD.